The present TCR beta chain was sequenced within a study of cytomegalovirus exposure and HLA in healthy donors (dated by TCRdb to about 2017). At the level of the whole study: According to an earlier analysis of 550 to 700 of the donors, about 170 million T cells yielded roughly 100 million unique TCR beta sequences and about 300 Gb of sequence data. The T cell repertoires of 666 subjects were profiled by immunosequencing and related to cytomegalovirus serostatus. An early release that covered 500 to 800 HLA-typed donors contained approximately 320 gigabases of sequencing data and some 87 million unique TCR sequences. Typing coverage differed by locus: A, B, C, DRB1 and DQB1 were typed in roughly 620-630 donors, DQA1 in roughly 500, DPA1 in 600 to 610, and DPB1 in approximately 450. Donor age, sex, ethnicity and CMV serostatus were collected together with the repertoire data. All discovery cohort repertoires had been generated on a single sequencing platform. In an earlier analysis of roughly 580 of the donors, high-throughput TCR beta sequencing was used to judge whether each TCR beta V gene segment behaved as functional or pseudogenic. In a later analysis, previously published TCR beta repertoires from 500 to 750 donors were re-analyzed and high-resolution HLA genotyping was added so that TCR occurrence patterns could be studied. HLA typing covered class I and class II loci at four-digit resolution. Rather than using new phenotypic data, the later analysis identified candidate immune exposures from TCR beta sequences and from how often those sequences occurred across donors. Because of strong linkage in the cohort, a few DR-DQ haplotypes were treated as single units for association and clustering. Genome-wide SNP genotypes for about 65% of the roughly 670 donors were used in a later genetic analysis, which treated that subset as a discovery cohort. The study aimed to test whether cataloging public T cell receptors could reveal signatures of past pathogen exposure. Of the approximately 400 genotyped donors, 65% to 90% were placed in the genetic ancestry cluster associated with self-reported Caucasian donors. To predict cytomegalovirus infection status, the study brought together high-throughput TCR immunosequencing, statistical association of individual TCRs with disease status, and machine learning. On average, around 230,000 unique TCR beta nucleotide sequences were sequenced per donor among 398 genotyped donors of the cohort, with around 19% of those sequences being non-productive. A separate validation cohort of about 110 different subjects was used in addition to the roughly 620-subject first cohort.

The method was the immunoSEQ multiplex PCR assay. The multiplex PCR relied on a mix of 60 forward primers for TCR Vbeta segments and 13 reverse primers for TCR Jbeta segments. Amplification of the CDR3 region of rearranged TCR beta genes was performed with a multiplex PCR assay on genomic DNA. Amplified TCR beta libraries were sequenced as 87-base-pair reads on the Illumina HiSeq System. Per the original workflow: A later analysis counted tens of millions of unique TCR beta chains across the 550 to 750 repertoires, and some 11 million of these chains were shared by at least two donors. To remove PCR and sequencing errors, raw reads were error-corrected and collapsed into unique sequences using a nearest-neighbor algorithm that merged closely related sequences. To assign V, D and J gene segments, CDR3 sequences were aligned to IMGT reference sequences. Each retained sequence needed at least a six-nucleotide match to both a V gene segment and a J gene segment. A rearrangement was called productive if the CDR3 had no stop codons and remained in frame with V and J, and every other rearrangement was called non-productive. CDR3 was defined by IMGT convention, running from the second conserved V-encoded cysteine to the conserved J-encoded phenylalanine. Sequences without an unambiguous match to a single V gene segment were excluded from the earlier analysis of 450 to 650 of the donors. An earlier analysis of fewer than 650 of the donors classified V segments as functional when productive rearrangements were above 56.7% and as segregating when the standard deviation between donors was above 5%. To diagnose cytomegalovirus status from the catalog of TCR beta chain sequences, a statistical classification framework was built. In a later analysis, TCR nucleotide sequences were compared against IMGT/GENE-DB human TR gene sequences so that V and J genes could be assigned. Using the TCRdist pipeline, a later analysis assigned CDR3 sequences along with most-parsimonious VDJ recombination scenarios. In a later analysis, each TCR beta chain was defined by its CDR3 amino acid sequence together with its V-gene family, and reads without a unique V-gene family were excluded. In a later analysis, some 600 highly shared, low-generation-probability nucleotide sequences were removed to address suspected cross-contamination and a sequencing artifact. A later analysis calculated a clonal expansion index for each public chain from normalized within-repertoire ranks of inferred template counts. In a later analysis, generation probabilities were computed with a VDJ recombination model fitted to out-of-frame rearrangements, and the resulting probabilities were checked against IGoR. Hypergeometric tests were used in a later analysis to score TCR-TCR, TCR-HLA and TCR-CMV co-occurrence, with a repertoire-size bias correction applied to the TCR pairs. False discovery rates were estimated in a later analysis by permuting HLA or CMV assignments 20 times. A later analysis grouped co-occurring TCRs with DBSCAN, adding TCRdist sequence similarity when clustering within HLA-allele-positive subsets. Repertoires with fewer than 30,000 or more than 120,000 public chains were left out of co-occurrence clustering, as were a few repertoires with anomalous nucleotide sharing. The immuneACCESS repertoire file appears here via TCRdb, limited to in-frame rearrangements. These files lack a portion of the clones; in checked studies, under half of the deficit traces to unresolved V genes, and the cause of the others is not known. The DNA was the basis for D and trimming; V, J and clone size are from that table. Within this sample are about 200,000 clones, with around 81% of them counted one time only. The ten largest make up 1.5% to 2% of the sample.

Study-wide conclusions, independent of this receptor: According to a later analysis, TCR association rates differed among HLA loci, with DRB1 alleles showing the most associated TCRs and HLA-C alleles showing the fewest. Assigning TCR associations to individual alleles was difficult when HLA alleles, especially DR and DQ, strongly co-occurred. Roughly uniform sequencing depth across donors was assumed in presence/absence analyses, although this assumption may not hold. An association between a missense DCLRE1C variant and V-gene and J-gene trimming of TCR beta chains was found in a later genetic analysis and replicated in an independent cohort. Several of the top co-occurrence clusters appeared to be linked to parvovirus B19, influenza, CMV and Epstein-Barr virus, according to a later analysis. Compared with the approximately 700-donor mean, donors in an Asian-associated ancestry cluster had fewer N-insertions in productive TCRs, according to a later genetic analysis. At a false discovery rate of 0.05, a later analysis linked about 16,000 TCR beta sequences to specific HLA alleles. Across donors, most TCR sequences were observed very rarely, whereas some public TCRs were present in many individuals. The classifier was reported to diagnose cytomegalovirus status with high specificity and sensitivity in both the original cohort and the validation cohort. Because some donors lacked HLA typing at each locus, the association tests relied only on the typed subset. According to the authors, the approach could potentially be generalized to other disease states and immunological phenotypes. In the study, approximately 150 TCR beta chains were listed as associated with cytomegalovirus. Over 15 rarely observed V segments, including chromosome 9 orphons, were excluded from the earlier analysis of just under 600 of the donors because counts were too low. A cluster of highly shared sequence variants was judged likely to represent a technical artifact of the sequencing pipeline. Linkage disequilibrium might explain the correlated functional status among segregating V segments, but an unknown experimental factor could not be excluded. Some IMGT-functional V segments, including TRBV6-2 and TRBV6-3, could not be distinguished by the 87-base-pair reads and were therefore excluded. In an earlier analysis of about 540 of the donors, most TCR beta V segments were observed in productive rearrangements about 87% or about 30% of the time, broadly matching IMGT annotations. Three of the identified cytomegalovirus-associated TCR beta chains were confirmed in vitro to be specific for cytomegalovirus antigens. The cohort was sequenced for TCR beta chains only, and without alpha or paired-chain data the features that could be detected were limited. A later analysis found that most CMV-associated TCR beta chains appeared HLA-restricted, with HLA associations seemingly driven largely by CMV exposure. A further reported finding was that TCR beta sequences accurately predicted the HLA-A and HLA-B alleles for most subjects in the first cohort. A later analysis found that HLA-associated TCR beta chains were more clonally expanded and had lower generation probabilities than equally common non-associated chains. The only immune exposure information available for the cohort was CMV serostatus.

The cohort consisted of approximately 670 healthy bone marrow donors. At the time of sampling, all cohort members were nominally healthy, though unrecorded immune exposures were likely present. The donor was CMV seronegative and belonged to the group of around 350 seronegative cohort members. A peripheral blood sample was provided by each donor, and peripheral blood mononuclear cells were used for TCR beta sequencing. Genomic DNA was extracted from the blood cell samples with the Qiagen DNeasy Blood Extraction Kit. Concerning this clone: No antigen is known for it. It has no much larger one-base neighbor in the sample; base qualities were not kept.

Spanning cysteine to phenylalanine, the CDR3 consists of 17 amino acids. Only the CDR3 region is kept as DNA, spanning 51 bases read in frame from base 1. Ends trimmed: V by 4 bases, J by 7 bases; bases unmatched to a gene: 16. CDR1 and CDR2 are drawn from the germline V gene (reference sequence): LNHDA, SQIVND. The clonotype was recovered from a young man in good health and CMV-seronegative. The V and J genes are TRBV19 and TRBJ1-2, and TRBD1 aligns with 9 junction nucleotides. Sequencing was carried out using PBMCs. The CDR3 loop reads CASSTRPDRGGFGGYTF. The nucleotide sequence reads as follows: TGTGCCAGTAGTACCCGCCCCGACAGGGGGGGATTTGGTGGCTACACCTTC.